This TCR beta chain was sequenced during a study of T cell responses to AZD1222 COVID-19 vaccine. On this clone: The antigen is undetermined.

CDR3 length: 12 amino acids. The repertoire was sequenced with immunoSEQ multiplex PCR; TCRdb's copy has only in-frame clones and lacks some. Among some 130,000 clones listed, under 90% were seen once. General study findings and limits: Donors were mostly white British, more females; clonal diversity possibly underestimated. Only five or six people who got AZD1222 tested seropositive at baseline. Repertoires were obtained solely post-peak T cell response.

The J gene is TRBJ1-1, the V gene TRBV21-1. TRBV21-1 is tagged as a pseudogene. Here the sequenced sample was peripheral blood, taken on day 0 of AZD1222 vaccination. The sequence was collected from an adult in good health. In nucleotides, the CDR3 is TGTGCCAGCAGCACCAAGGGTCCCGAAGCTTTCTTT. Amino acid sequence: CASSTKGPEAFF.